The rows below give T cell receptor beta chains drawn from one sample of a study of T cells in Graves' hyperthyroidism and ophthalmopathy. TCRdb recomputed calls from the multiplex PCR reads with MiXCR, one row per CDR3 protein. Among around 600,000 distinct CDR3 sequences listed, about 14% were seen once. Specimen: blood. These receptors came from a woman aged 50 to 65 with Graves' ophthalmopathy. Each CDR3 is given without its conserved first and last residue.

V	J	CDR3
TRBV19	TRBJ2-3	ASSAPAWDTQY
TRBV19	TRBJ2-1	ASRLTGAPRGEQF
TRBV24-1	TRBJ2-7	ATSDGQISTGEQY
TRBV30	TRBJ2-5	AWSGPGGRETQY
TRBV30	TRBJ2-5	AWRNGGAETQY
TRBV6-2/TRBV6-3	TRBJ2-1	ASTGGQGSYNEQF
TRBV5-1	TRBJ2-5	ASSLGEFGGPSETQY
TRBV7-3	TRBJ2-3	ASSLLAGGPDTQY
TRBV2	TRBJ2-7	ASNGQGAPYEQY
TRBV12-3/TRBV12-4	TRBJ2-1	ASSTQRLAGGRGDYNEQF
TRBV7-3	TRBJ2-1	ASSHYRGGDNEQF
TRBV29-1	TRBJ2-5	SVEEGGQLETQY